One and the same sample provided the 5 T cell receptor beta chains below, sequenced in a study of Graves' ophthalmopathy and Graves' hyperthyroidism. Amplified TCR beta CDR3 regions were obtained using RNA transcripts as template. HTBI primers were employed in first-round RT-PCR, then a second-round multiplex PCR followed. TCRdb itself ran the multiplex PCR reads through MiXCR, one entry per CDR3 protein. Among about 640,000 distinct CDR3 sequences listed, roughly 41% were seen once. Sample: peripheral blood. All receptors derive from an adult man with Graves' ophthalmopathy.

This chain joins TRBV6-5 and TRBJ1-2; D gene uncertain. Germline V CDR1 and CDR2: MNHEY, SVGAGI. The CDR3 totals 13 residues. Deletions cut 6 bases from V and 8 bases from J, with 16 bases between. The CDR3 here is CASSNPATGGYTF. The CDR3 bases are TGTGCCAGCAGCAACCCAGCGACGGGGGGCTACACCTTC.

The J gene is TRBJ2-2, the V gene TRBV12-3 or TRBV12-4, with D hard to call. This CDR3 has 15 residues. Trimming stripped 6 bases from V and 6 bases from J, with 17 bases between. Here the CDR3 DNA reads TGTGCCAGCAGGGAGAACTGGCAGGCGGCCGGGGAGCTGTTTTTT. This sequence encodes CASRENWQAAGELFF.

This clonotype was counted many times. The chain uses TRBV7-6 and TRBJ1-6; D not certain. Trimming left V 5 bases short and J 9 bases short, with 14 bases between. CDR3 length: 14 residues. Germline V CDR1 and CDR2: SGHVS, FNYEAQ. The CDR3 region has the DNA TGTGCCAGCAGCACGGACGGCAAGGGTTCACCCCTCCACTTT. Protein: CASSTDGKGSPLHF.

This clonotype was detected ten times or more. This rearrangement joins TRBV24-1 to TRBJ2-2; D gene unclear. The CDR3 extends over 14 amino acids. Per germline, CDR1 KGHDR and CDR2 SFDVKD. V lost 0 bases, J lost 5 bases, and 6 bases lay in between. The CDR3 is CATSDLLGTGELFF. CDR3 nucleotides: TGTGCCACCAGTGATTTGTTAGGTACCGGGGAGCTGTTTTTT.

Only a few counts were recorded for this clonotype. The CDR3 spells CASSLRTTGTSGRRYEQYF. Written as DNA, the CDR3 is TGTGCCAGCAGCCTCCGGACGACCGGGACTAGCGGGAGAAGGTACGAGCAGTACTTC. The chain has TRBV25-1 and TRBJ2-7, with TRBD2 identical over 14 bases. The CDR3 has 19 residues. The junction had 17 bases not matched to a gene; V was cut back by 6 bases and J by 4 bases. Per germline, CDR1 MGHDK and CDR2 SYGVNS.